The 18 T cell receptor beta chains below were found in one sample sequenced in a study of shared clonotypes between healthy human individuals. Repertoires were generated with immunoSEQ multiplex PCR, while TCRdb's copy carries only in-frame clones and drops some. The data show fewer than 2.5 million clones, with 93% seen just once and about 0.34% held by the top ten. The source material was naive CD4+ T cells from PBMCs. Subset defined: CD45RA+ positively selected. Source of these receptors: a man aged 18 to 30 in good health. Some clones in this sample may be carry-over from other donors' samples.

The chain has TRBV9 and TRBJ2-7, with TRBD2 identical over 7 bases. Germline-derived CDR1 and CDR2 are SGDLS and YYNGEE. The CDR3 spans 17 residues. The J segment lost 2 bases and the V segment lost 3 bases, leaving 14 bases of the junction unmatched. CDR3 in DNA: TGTGCCAGCAGCGCTGGGGGGGGACGGGAGAAACCCTACGAGCAGTACTTC. Protein: CASSAGGGREKPYEQYF.

Of note for this clone: The sample carries other DNA sequences with the same CDR3. The CDR3 protein is CASSDYGYTF. The CDR3 region has the DNA TGTGCCAGCAGTGACTATGGCTACACCTTC. The chain employs TRBV6-1 and TRBJ1-2; D gene unclear. V was cut by 3 bases and J by 4 bases, with 0 bases left in between. The CDR3 covers 10 residues. CDR1 and CDR2 (germline): MNHNS, SASEGT.

This clone has a single count. The chain couples TRBV7-2 to TRBJ2-1; D gene uncertain. Trimming shortened V by 0 bases and J by 9 bases, and 9 bases separated the two germline ends. Germline V lookup: CDR1 SGHTA, CDR2 FQGNSA. The CDR3 totals 13 residues. CDR3 amino acids: CASSLALVGEQFF. In DNA, the CDR3 is TGTGCCAGCAGCTTAGCGCTAGTGGGTGAGCAGTTCTTC.

J is TRBJ2-3 and V is TRBV14; D is unclear. The V and J ends lost 0 bases and 8 bases respectively, with 6 bases between them. The CDR3 is made up of 12 amino acids. Germline V CDR1 and CDR2: SGHDN, FVKESK. The CDR3 reads CASSQEWGTQYF. The CDR3 bases are TGTGCCAGCAGCCAAGAGTGGGGTACGCAGTATTTT. Full variable domain (rest looked up from reference TRBV14 and TRBJ2-3): EAGVTQFPSHSVIEKGQTVTLRCDPISGHDNLYWYRRVMGKEIKFLLHFVKESKQDESGMPNNRFLAERTGGTYSTLKVQPAELEDSGVYFCASSQEWGTQYFGPGTRLTVL.

This sequence joins TRBV28 and TRBJ1-2; D is undetermined. CDR3 size: 11 residues. Trimming removed 4 bases at V and 10 bases at J, with 10 bases between. Germline V gene data show CDR1 as MDHEN and CDR2 as SYDVKM. The CDR3 DNA reads as TGTGCCAGCAGTTCCCGACGAGACTACACCTTC. It codes for CASSSRRDYTF.

This clone is a singleton in its sample. The rearrangement uses TRBV30 and TRBJ2-7; D is undetermined. Trimming took off 1 base at V and 4 bases at J, with 5 bases between the two ends. Germline V gene sequence: CDR1 GTSNPN, CDR2 SVGIG (reference sequence). The CDR3 runs 11 residues. Here the CDR3 reads CAWSDRYEQYF. CDR3 bases: TGTGCCTGGAGTGACAGATACGAGCAGTACTTC.

This chain's CDR3 is CAWRVKAGTYNEQFF. The CDR3 region has the DNA TGTGCCTGGAGGGTTAAAGCGGGAACTTACAATGAGCAGTTCTTC. The chain employs TRBV30 and TRBJ2-1; 7 bases fit TRBD2. Per the germline V gene, CDR1 is GTSNPN and CDR2 is SVGIG (reference sequence). The J segment lost 4 bases and the V segment lost 3 bases, leaving 9 bases of the junction unmatched. The CDR3 is made up of 15 amino acids.

The V and J genes are TRBV5-1 and TRBJ2-3, with D maybe TRBD1 (5 bases). The CDR3 runs 14 residues. The ends were cut back, 8 bases at V and 2 bases at J, with 15 bases in the middle. CDR1 is SGHRS and CDR2 is YFSETQ in the germline V gene. The CDR3 region has the DNA TGCGCCAGTACCCTAAGACAGTTCACAGATACGCAGTATTTT. This sequence encodes CASTLRQFTDTQYF.

V gene TRBV6-6 combines with J gene TRBJ2-5; D may correspond to TRBD1 or TRBD2 (6 bases each). V was shortened by 7 bases and J by 5 bases, with 20 bases between the two germline ends. Germline V lookup: CDR1 MNHNY, CDR2 SVGAGI (reference sequence). The CDR3 is made up of 15 amino acids. This CDR3 reads CASTKQQGGWETQYF. In nucleotides, the CDR3 is TGTGCCAGCACCAAACAACAGGGAGGCTGGGAGACCCAGTACTTC.

The gene calls are TRBV2 and TRBJ2-5, with D unclear. Germline V CDR1 and CDR2: SNHLY, FYNNEI. CDR3 length equals 14 residues. The V and J ends lost 2 bases and 7 bases respectively, with 14 bases between them. CDR3 residues: CASSEQPALGTQYF. In nucleotides, the CDR3 is TGTGCCAGCAGTGAACAGCCAGCTTTGGGGACCCAGTACTTC.

The V and J genes are TRBV4-3 and TRBJ2-7; 8 bases are shared with TRBD2. V dropped 4 bases and J dropped 2; count of bases not matched to a gene: 7. Looked up from germline, CDR1 is LGHNA and CDR2 is YSLEER. The CDR3 consists of 15 residues. CDR3 in amino acids: CASSLATGGPYEQYF. CDR3 DNA: TGCGCCAGCAGCCTAGCGACGGGAGGGCCCTACGAGCAGTACTTC.

The chain employs TRBV7-9 and TRBJ2-5, with 7 positions matching TRBD2. The CDR3 contains 15 residues. Germline V lookup: CDR1 SEHNR, CDR2 FQNEAQ (reference sequence). V lost 1 base and J lost 5; bases outside the gene matches: 7. CDR3 sequence (DNA): TGTGCCAGCAGCTTAGAGGCTAGCGGACGGGAGACCCAGTACTTC. It codes for CASSLEASGRETQYF.

The genes are TRBV11-2 and TRBJ2-6; D assignment may be TRBD1 or TRBD2 (6 bases each). The germline gives CDR1 SGHAT, CDR2 FQNNGV. This CDR3 comprises 18 residues. V lost 5 bases and J lost 4, with 21 bases in between. This CDR3 reads CASSPTRGAGSGANVLTF. Here the CDR3 DNA reads TGTGCCAGCAGCCCGACCAGGGGCGCGGGGTCCGGGGCCAACGTCCTGACTTTC.

This clone has a single count. The rearrangement links TRBV28 to TRBJ1-4, with TRBD1 matching 7 bases. The CDR3 extends over 14 amino acids. From germline, CDR1 is MDHEN and CDR2 SYDVKM. The V gene end was trimmed by 8 bases and the J gene end by 1 base; junction bases not matched to a gene: 4. CDR3 loop: CASGRQGTNEKLFF. CDR3 coding DNA: TGTGCCAGCGGACGACAGGGAACTAATGAAAAACTGTTTTTT.

This chain joins TRBV18 and TRBJ2-7; 9 bases align to TRBD1. The CDR3 totals 15 residues. Losses at the gene ends were 2 bases for V and 7 bases for J; bases not matched to a gene: 9. The germline V gene has CDR1 KGHSH and CDR2 LQKENI. Here the CDR3 reads CASSPGDRDRGEQYF. The CDR3 DNA reads TGTGCCAGCTCACCAGGGGACAGGGACCGGGGAGAGCAGTACTTC.

The chain joins TRBV28 to TRBJ2-7; 14 nucleotides align to TRBD2. Germline CDR1 and CDR2: MDHEN and SYDVKM. The CDR3 extends over 19 amino acids. J was trimmed by 2 bases and V by 6 bases; bases with no gene match: 15. CDR3 DNA: TGTGCCAGCAGAAGTACCGGGACTAGCGGGAGAATTTCCCCCTACGAGCAGTACTTC. Amino acids: CASRSTGTSGRISPYEQYF.

Note on this clone: Additional DNA sequences in this sample encode the identical CDR3. Here the CDR3 DNA reads TGTGCCAGTAGTATCGAGGGGAGCTCCTACGAGCAGTACTTC. Translation gives CASSIEGSSYEQYF. The chain employs TRBV19 and TRBJ2-7; D is tentatively TRBD1 or TRBD2 (5 bases each). The CDR3 has 14 residues. Germline assignment: CDR1 LNHDA and CDR2 SQIVND (reference sequence). Trimming pared 3 bases from V and 0 bases from J, leaving 9 bases between.

The table lists this clone with a count of one. This sequence joins TRBV4-1 and TRBJ1-4; TRBD1 aligns across 8 bases. The germline gives CDR1 MGHRA, CDR2 YSYEKL. Trimming removed 0 bases from V and 6 bases from J; junction bases left unmatched: 6. The CDR3 is 16 residues long. As DNA, the CDR3 is TGCGCCAGCAGCCAAGATCGGACAGGGAGGGATGAAAAACTGTTTTTT. Encoded protein: CASSQDRTGRDEKLFF.